What follows are 25 T cell receptor beta chains derived from one specimen sequenced in a study of T-cell memory formation after mild COVID-19. TCRdb redid the calling of the 5' RACE reads with MiXCR, one entry per CDR3 protein. Of about 130,000 distinct CDR3 sequences listed, about 6% are singletons. Sequenced: PBMCs or a T cell subset sorted from them (not recorded which). All receptors come from an adult woman who had mild COVID-19 (a few samples of this study predate the infection). Cell type and time point are not known.

This clonotype was seen a few times. CDR3 residues: CASSQMWGNEQFF. CDR3 nucleotide sequence: TGTGCCAGCAGCCAAATGTGGGGGAATGAGCAGTTCTTC. This chain links TRBV3-1 with TRBJ2-1, with D possibly being TRBD1 or TRBD2 (5 bases each). Germline-derived CDR1 and CDR2 are LGHDT and YNNKEL (reference sequence). V shed 2 bases and J shed 7 bases, with 9 bases lying between them. This CDR3 has 13 residues.

This clonotype was counted ten times or more. This rearrangement joins TRBV11-2 to TRBJ1-2; D call uncertain. The germline CDR1 and CDR2 sequences are SGHAT and FQNNGV. V lost 1 base and J lost 5, with 14 bases in between. The CDR3 extends over 15 amino acids. The CDR3 protein is CASSLVEDGGYGYTF. As DNA, the CDR3 is TGTGCCAGCAGCTTAGTGGAGGACGGCGGGTATGGCTACACCTTC.

This clonotype was counted a few times. This chain joins TRBV4-2 and TRBJ2-1, with D unclear. Trimming removed 2 bases from V and 7 bases from J, with 9 bases in between. This CDR3 is 13 amino acids long. The germline gives CDR1 LGHNA, CDR2 YNFKEQ. The CDR3 DNA reads as TGTGCCAGCAGCCAAAGACCCTGGAATGAGCAGTTCTTC. Protein sequence: CASSQRPWNEQFF.

The chain is built from TRBV5-1 and TRBJ2-2, with D perhaps assigned TRBD1 or TRBD2 (5 bases each). Trimming left V 4 bases short and J 4 bases short, with 11 bases between. The CDR3 consists of 14 residues. Germline CDR1 is SGHRS and CDR2 is YFSETQ. CDR3 sequence reads: CASSRTGRTGELFF. In DNA, the CDR3 is TGCGCCAGCAGCAGGACGGGGCGCACCGGGGAGCTGTTTTTT.

This clonotype was counted ten times or more. The gene calls are TRBV7-8 and TRBJ1-5; possible D gene TRBD1, 6 bases. Per the germline V gene, CDR1 is SGHVS and CDR2 is FQNEAQ. V was clipped by 1 base and J by 7 bases, with 8 bases between them. The CDR3 is 13 residues long. The CDR3 region is CASSLEGGQPQHF. The CDR3 DNA follows: TGTGCCAGCAGCTTAGAGGGGGGACAGCCCCAGCATTTT.

This clonotype was seen at least ten times. The chain is built from TRBV3-1 and TRBJ1-1, with D possibly being TRBD1 (6 bases). V lost 4 bases and J 4 bases, leaving 10 bases between the germline ends. Germline V gene data show CDR1 as LGHDT and CDR2 as YNNKEL (reference sequence). The CDR3 is 13 amino acids. CDR3 in amino acids: CASSRGGGTEAFF. In nucleotides, the CDR3 is TGTGCCAGCAGCCGAGGGGGGGGCACTGAAGCTTTCTTT.

This clonotype was detected many times. This sequence joins TRBV7-2 and TRBJ1-6; the D gene is possibly TRBD1 (5 bases). Trimming removed 3 bases from V and 8 bases from J, with 8 bases in between. The length of the CDR3 is 13 residues. Germline CDR1 SGHTA, CDR2 FQGNSA. The CDR3 loop is CASSFDSDSPLHF. DNA for the CDR3: TGTGCCAGCAGCTTTGACAGCGATTCACCCCTCCACTTT.

A few counts support this clonotype. The V call is TRBV5-4, the J call TRBJ1-4, with D hard to call. The germline V gene has CDR1 SGHNT and CDR2 YYREEE (reference sequence). CDR3 length: 12 residues. Trimming removed 5 bases from V and 8 bases from J, with 10 bases in between. The DNA of the CDR3 is TGTGCCAGCAGTCGCCCGGGGGAAAAACTGTTTTTT. It yields the protein CASSRPGEKLFF.

This clonotype was recorded at least ten times. This chain links TRBV4-3 with TRBJ2-7; 9 bases line up with TRBD1. Germline values: CDR1 LGHNA, CDR2 YSLEER. The CDR3 length is 15 residues. V was clipped by 0 bases and J by 5 bases; unmatched bases: 5. CDR3 residues: CASSQENRGPDEQYF. The CDR3 DNA follows: TGCGCCAGCAGCCAAGAAAACAGGGGGCCGGACGAGCAGTACTTC.

This clonotype was detected only a few times. This chain connects TRBV19 to TRBJ2-7; no reliable D call. V was trimmed by 6 bases and J by 0 bases, leaving 6 bases between them. CDR1 and CDR2 from the germline V gene are LNHDA and SQIVND (reference sequence). CDR3 length: 12 amino acids. The CDR3 DNA reads TGTGCCAGTAGGGCAGCCTCCTACGAGCAGTACTTC. The encoded protein is CASRAASYEQYF.

The chain links TRBV24-1 to TRBJ2-7; possibly TRBD1 for D (6 bases). The ends were cut back, 6 bases at V and 6 bases at J, with 17 bases in the middle. Germline values: CDR1 KGHDR, CDR2 SFDVKD. CDR3 size: 14 residues. As DNA, the CDR3 is TGTGCCACCAGTCCCTCTGGGAGAGGGGGCGAGCAGTACTTC. Protein: CATSPSGRGGEQYF.

This clonotype was picked up many times. V gene TRBV12-3 or TRBV12-4 combines with J gene TRBJ2-7; 8 bases match TRBD1. This CDR3 is 15 amino acids long. V shed 5 bases and J 0 bases; nucleotides not matched to a gene: 6. CDR3 sequence: CASSPRQGSSYEQYF. The CDR3 DNA reads as TGTGCCAGCAGTCCCCGACAGGGGAGCTCCTACGAGCAGTACTTC.

This clonotype was detected many times. The genes are TRBV4-3 and TRBJ2-6; TRBD1 might be the D (5 bases). This CDR3 spans 16 amino acids. V lost 0 bases and J lost 2, with 8 bases in between. CDR1 LGHNA and CDR2 YSLEER come from the germline V gene. CDR3: CASSQDPGTGANVLTF. The CDR3 DNA reads as TGCGCCAGCAGCCAAGATCCAGGGACTGGGGCCAACGTCCTGACTTTC.

CDR3 residues: CASTQSWGSTEAFF. CDR3 DNA: TGTGCCAGCACGCAGTCTTGGGGGTCCACTGAAGCTTTCTTT. The gene calls are TRBV7-9 and TRBJ1-1; tentative D call: TRBD1 (5 bases). Trimming took 7 bases from V and 4 from J, leaving 16 bases between them. The CDR3 consists of 14 residues. The germline V gene has CDR1 SEHNR and CDR2 FQNEAQ (reference sequence).

The chain employs TRBV20-1 and TRBJ2-1; 9 bases are shared with TRBD2. With V trimmed by 5 bases and J by 10 bases, 12 bases remained unmatched. Looked up from germline, CDR1 is DFQATT and CDR2 is SNEGSKA (reference sequence). The CDR3 runs 14 residues. CDR3 loop: CSAFPLAGEAEQFF. The DNA of the CDR3 is TGCAGTGCTTTTCCTTTAGCGGGAGAAGCGGAGCAGTTCTTC.

CDR3 nucleotide sequence: TGTGCCAGCAGTGGCCGACAGGGAGGGTCCTACAATGAGCAGTTCTTC. Translating gives CASSGRQGGSYNEQFF. This sequence joins TRBV6-4 and TRBJ2-1, with D possibly being TRBD1 or TRBD2 (7 bases each). Per the germline V gene, CDR1 is MRHNA and CDR2 is SNTAGT. This CDR3 is 16 amino acids long. The V and J ends lost 4 bases and 1 base respectively, with 14 bases between them.

This clonotype was recorded at least ten times. This chain joins TRBV11-2 and TRBJ2-7; no clear D. Trimming left V 4 bases short and J 5 bases short, with 6 bases between. The CDR3 runs to 11 residues. Germline assignment: CDR1 SGHAT and CDR2 FQNNGV. CDR3 nucleotides: TGTGCCAGCAGCTCGGGTGACGAGCAGTACTTC. This gives the protein CASSSGDEQYF.

This clonotype was seen repeatedly, ten times or more. The chain combines TRBV7-2 with TRBJ2-7; no clear D. The CDR3 runs 15 residues. Per the germline V gene, CDR1 is SGHTA and CDR2 is FQGNSA. Trimming pared 1 base from V and 2 bases from J, leaving 12 bases between. CDR3 DNA: TGTGCCAGCAGCTTAGAGGCCGGATCGGCCTACGAGCAGTACTTC. The encoded protein is CASSLEAGSAYEQYF.

This clonotype was detected only a few times. V is TRBV5-1 and J is TRBJ1-4; no definite D call. This CDR3 has 14 residues. V lost 3 bases and J 3 bases, leaving 9 bases between the germline ends. The germline gives CDR1 SGHRS, CDR2 YFSETQ. The CDR3 nucleotides are TGCGCCAGCAGCTCTTCACGGCCTAATGAAAAACTGTTTTTT. Translation: CASSSSRPNEKLFF.

This clonotype was seen ten or more times. The genes are TRBV5-1 and TRBJ1-1, with D uncertain. Trimming stripped 10 bases from V and 4 bases from J, with 14 bases between. CDR1 is SGHRS and CDR2 is YFSETQ in the germline V gene. The CDR3 runs 12 residues. The DNA for the CDR3 is TGCGCCCTCGGCTCGGGGAGCACTGAAGCTTTCTTT. Amino acids: CALGSGSTEAFF.

The chain uses TRBV28 and TRBJ2-7, with D possibly being TRBD2 (5 bases). CDR1 and CDR2 from the germline V gene are MDHEN and SYDVKM. V lost 5 bases and J lost 5, with 16 bases in between. The CDR3 consists of 14 residues. The CDR3 loop is CASSAPPRENEQYF. The CDR3 bases are TGTGCCAGCAGTGCTCCCCCTAGGGAGAACGAGCAGTACTTC.

In its sample, this clonotype was seen many times. The chain has TRBV7-2 and TRBJ2-1; 7 bases fit TRBD1. The CDR3 runs 18 residues. The junction had 10 bases not matched to a gene; V was cut back by 2 bases and J by 0 bases. The germline V gene encodes CDR1 SGHTA and CDR2 FQGNSA. The CDR3 reads CASSLREKGQNSYNEQFF. The CDR3 coding sequence is TGTGCCAGCAGCTTACGGGAAAAGGGACAGAACTCCTACAATGAGCAGTTCTTC.

DNA for the CDR3: TGTGCCAGCAGTTTCAGCGGGAGCCCATCCTACGAGCAGTACTTC. This translates into CASSFSGSPSYEQYF. The chain employs TRBV12-3 or TRBV12-4 and TRBJ2-7; 8 positions match TRBD2. The CDR3 extends over 15 amino acids. The junction had 5 bases not matched to a gene; V was cut back by 3 bases and J by 1 base.

In its sample, this clonotype was seen many times. CDR3 region: CASVFRVSGDAGELFF. The CDR3 bases are TGTGCCAGCGTTTTCCGGGTTAGCGGCGACGCCGGGGAGCTGTTTTTT. This chain links TRBV12-3 or TRBV12-4 with TRBJ2-2, with D possibly matching TRBD2 (6 bases). V lost 8 bases to trimming and J lost 6 bases, with 22 bases between them. The CDR3 has 16 amino acids.

This clonotype has at least ten counts. This chain connects TRBV5-1 to TRBJ1-4; perhaps TRBD1 as D (6 bases). This CDR3 is built from 15 residues. V dropped 0 bases and J dropped 4 bases, with 10 bases sitting between them. Per germline, CDR1 SGHRS and CDR2 YFSETQ. The CDR3 DNA is TGCGCCAGCAGCTTGGGACAGGTCCTTAATGAAAAACTGTTTTTT. Its translation is CASSLGQVLNEKLFF.